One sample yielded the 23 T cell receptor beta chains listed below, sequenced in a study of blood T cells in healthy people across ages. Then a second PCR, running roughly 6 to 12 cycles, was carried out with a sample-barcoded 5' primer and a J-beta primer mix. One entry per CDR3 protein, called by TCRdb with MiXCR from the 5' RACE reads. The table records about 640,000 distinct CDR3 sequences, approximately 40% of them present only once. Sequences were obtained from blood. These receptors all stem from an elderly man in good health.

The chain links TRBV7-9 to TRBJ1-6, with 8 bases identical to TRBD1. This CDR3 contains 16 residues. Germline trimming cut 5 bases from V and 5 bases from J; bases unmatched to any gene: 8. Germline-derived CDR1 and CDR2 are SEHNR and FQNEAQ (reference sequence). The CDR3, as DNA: TGTGCCAGCAGCCCAACAGACAGGGGCAATAATTCACCCCTCCACTTT. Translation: CASSPTDRGNNSPLHF.

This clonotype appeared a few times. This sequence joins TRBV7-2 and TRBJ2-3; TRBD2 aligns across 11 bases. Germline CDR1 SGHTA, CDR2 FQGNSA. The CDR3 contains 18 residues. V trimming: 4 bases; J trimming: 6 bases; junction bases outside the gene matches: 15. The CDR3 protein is CASSSKPGTSGEGDTQYF. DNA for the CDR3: TGTGCCAGCAGCTCCAAACCTGGGACTAGCGGAGAGGGGGATACGCAGTATTTT.

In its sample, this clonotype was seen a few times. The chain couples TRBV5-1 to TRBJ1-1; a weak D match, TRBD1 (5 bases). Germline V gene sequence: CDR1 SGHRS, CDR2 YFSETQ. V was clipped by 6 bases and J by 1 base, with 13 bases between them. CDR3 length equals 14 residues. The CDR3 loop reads CASTSGRGNTEAFF. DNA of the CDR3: TGCGCCAGCACCTCAGGGAGGGGGAACACTGAAGCTTTCTTT.

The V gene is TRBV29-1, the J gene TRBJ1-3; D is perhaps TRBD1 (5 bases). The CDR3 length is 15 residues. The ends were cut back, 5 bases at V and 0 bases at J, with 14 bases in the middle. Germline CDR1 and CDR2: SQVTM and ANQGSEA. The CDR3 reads CSVLIRDSSGNTIYF. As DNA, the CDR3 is TGCAGCGTTTTAATCAGGGACTCCTCTGGAAACACCATATATTTT.

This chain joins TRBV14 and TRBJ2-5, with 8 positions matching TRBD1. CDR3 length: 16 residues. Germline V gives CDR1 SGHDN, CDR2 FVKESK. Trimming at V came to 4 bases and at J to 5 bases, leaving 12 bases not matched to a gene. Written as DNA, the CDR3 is TGTGCCAGCAGCCGTCAAACCGGACAGGGTTGGGAGACCCAGTACTTC. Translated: CASSRQTGQGWETQYF.

In nucleotides, the CDR3 is TGTGCCAGCAGTTTTCAACGGGAAGCTTTCTTT. This codes for CASSFQREAFF. This chain connects TRBV12-3 or TRBV12-4 to TRBJ1-1; D uncertain. Trimming shortened V by 3 bases and J by 8 bases, and 7 bases separated the two germline ends. CDR3 size: 11 residues.

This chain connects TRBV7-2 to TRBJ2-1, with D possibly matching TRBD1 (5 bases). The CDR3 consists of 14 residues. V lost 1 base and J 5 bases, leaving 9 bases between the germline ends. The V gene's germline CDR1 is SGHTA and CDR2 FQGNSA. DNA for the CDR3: TGTGCCAGCAGCTTAGTTGCCAGGGACAATGAGCAGTTCTTC. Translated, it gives CASSLVARDNEQFF.

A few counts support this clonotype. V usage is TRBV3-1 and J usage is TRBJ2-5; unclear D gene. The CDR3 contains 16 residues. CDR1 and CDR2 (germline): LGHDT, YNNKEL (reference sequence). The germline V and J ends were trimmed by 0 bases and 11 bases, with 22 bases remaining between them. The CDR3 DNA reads TGTGCCAGCAGCCAAGACTCTCAGTCGCGGATGGATGGGCAGTACTTC. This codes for CASSQDSQSRMDGQYF.

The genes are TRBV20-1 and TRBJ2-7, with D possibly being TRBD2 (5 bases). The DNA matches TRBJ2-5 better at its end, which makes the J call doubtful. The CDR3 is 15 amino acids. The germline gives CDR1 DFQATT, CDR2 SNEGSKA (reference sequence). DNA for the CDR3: TGCAGTGCTACCTCAGGACGGGGAAGAAGGGAGACCCAGTACTTC. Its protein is CSATSGRGRRETQYF.

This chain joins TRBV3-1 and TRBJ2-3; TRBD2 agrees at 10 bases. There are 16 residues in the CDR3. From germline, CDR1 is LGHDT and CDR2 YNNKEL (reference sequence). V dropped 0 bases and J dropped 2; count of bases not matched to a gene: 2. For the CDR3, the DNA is TGTGCCAGCAGCCAAGACACTAGCGGGACCACAGATACGCAGTATTTT. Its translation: CASSQDTSGTTDTQYF.

The CDR3 DNA sequence: TGCAGTGTTGGGACTAGCGGCTCCTACAATGAGCAGTTCTTC. This translates into CSVGTSGSYNEQFF. The chain recombines TRBV20-1 with TRBJ2-1; 11 bases line up with TRBD2. This CDR3 is built from 14 residues. V lost 7 bases to trimming and J lost 0 bases; unmatched junction nucleotides: 2. Looked up from germline, CDR1 is DFQATT and CDR2 is SNEGSKA (reference sequence).

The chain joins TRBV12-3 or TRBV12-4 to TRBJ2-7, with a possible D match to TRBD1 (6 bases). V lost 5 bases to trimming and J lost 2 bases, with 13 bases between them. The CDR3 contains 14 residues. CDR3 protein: CASSPGGQTYEQYF. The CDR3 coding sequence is TGTGCCAGCAGTCCTGGGGGCCAAACCTACGAGCAGTACTTC.

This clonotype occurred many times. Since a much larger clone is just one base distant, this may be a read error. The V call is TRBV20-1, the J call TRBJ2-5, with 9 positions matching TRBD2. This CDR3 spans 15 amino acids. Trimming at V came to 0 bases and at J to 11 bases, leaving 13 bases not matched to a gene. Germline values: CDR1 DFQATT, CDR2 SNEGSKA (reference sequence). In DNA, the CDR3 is TGCAGTGCTAGAGATTGGGTAGCGGGAGTCCATGAGCAGTACTTC. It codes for CSARDWVAGVHEQYF.

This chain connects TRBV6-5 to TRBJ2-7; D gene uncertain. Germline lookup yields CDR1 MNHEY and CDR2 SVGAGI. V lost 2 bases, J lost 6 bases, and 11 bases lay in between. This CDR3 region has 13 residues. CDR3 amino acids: CASSYEAGSEQYF. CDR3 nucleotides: TGTGCCAGCAGTTACGAGGCCGGGTCCGAGCAGTACTTC.

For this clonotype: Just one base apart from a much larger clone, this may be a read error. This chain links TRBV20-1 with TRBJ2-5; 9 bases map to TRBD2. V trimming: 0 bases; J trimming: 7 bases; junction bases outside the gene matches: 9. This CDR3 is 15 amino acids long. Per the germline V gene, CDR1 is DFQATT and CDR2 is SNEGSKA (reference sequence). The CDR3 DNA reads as TGCAGTGCTAGAGACCCCGGGACTAGCAAGAGGACCCAGTACTTC. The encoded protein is CSARDPGTSKRTQYF.

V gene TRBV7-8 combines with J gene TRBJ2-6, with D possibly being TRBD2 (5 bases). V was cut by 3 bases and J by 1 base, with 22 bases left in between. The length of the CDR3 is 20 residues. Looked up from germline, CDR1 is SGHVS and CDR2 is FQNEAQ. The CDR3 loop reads CASSLSRGAGDKSGANVLTF. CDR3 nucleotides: TGTGCCAGCAGCTTGTCTAGAGGTGCGGGTGATAAGTCTGGGGCCAACGTCCTGACTTTC.

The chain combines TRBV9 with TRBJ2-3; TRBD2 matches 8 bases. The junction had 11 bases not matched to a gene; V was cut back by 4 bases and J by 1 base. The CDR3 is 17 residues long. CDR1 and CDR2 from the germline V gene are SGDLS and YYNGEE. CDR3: CASSTRGGWVGTDTQYF. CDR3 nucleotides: TGTGCCAGCAGCACCCGCGGGGGGTGGGTTGGCACAGATACGCAGTATTTT.

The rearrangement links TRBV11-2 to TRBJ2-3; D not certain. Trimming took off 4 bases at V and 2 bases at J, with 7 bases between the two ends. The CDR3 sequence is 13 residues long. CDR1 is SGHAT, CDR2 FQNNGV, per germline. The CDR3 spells CASSSSPTDTQYF. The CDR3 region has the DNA TGTGCCAGCAGCTCCTCCCCCACAGATACGCAGTATTTT. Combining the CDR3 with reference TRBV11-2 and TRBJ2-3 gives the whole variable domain EAGVAQSPRYKIIEKRQSVAFWCNPISGHATLYWYQQILGQGPKLLIQFQNNGVVDDSQLPKDRFSAERLKGVDSTLKIQPAKLEDSAVYLCASSSSPTDTQYFGPGTRLTVL.

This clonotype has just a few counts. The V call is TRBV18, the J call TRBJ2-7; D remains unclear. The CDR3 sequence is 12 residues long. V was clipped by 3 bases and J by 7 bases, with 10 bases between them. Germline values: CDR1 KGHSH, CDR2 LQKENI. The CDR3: CASSPNWREQYF. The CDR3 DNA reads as TGTGCCAGCTCACCTAATTGGAGAGAGCAGTACTTC.

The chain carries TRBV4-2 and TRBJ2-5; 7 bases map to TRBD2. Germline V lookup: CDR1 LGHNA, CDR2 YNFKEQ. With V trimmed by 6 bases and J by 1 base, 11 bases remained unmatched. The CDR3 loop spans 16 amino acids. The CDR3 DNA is TGTGCCAGCAGGGATGTCGGGGCTAGCGGCCAAGAGACCCAGTACTTC. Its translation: CASRDVGASGQETQYF.

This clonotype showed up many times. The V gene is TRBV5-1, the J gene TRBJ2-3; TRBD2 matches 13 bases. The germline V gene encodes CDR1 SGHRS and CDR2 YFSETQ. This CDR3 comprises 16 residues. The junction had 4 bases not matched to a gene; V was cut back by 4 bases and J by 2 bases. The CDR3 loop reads CASSAGLAGATDTQYF. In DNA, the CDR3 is TGCGCCAGCAGCGCCGGACTAGCGGGGGCCACAGATACGCAGTATTTT.

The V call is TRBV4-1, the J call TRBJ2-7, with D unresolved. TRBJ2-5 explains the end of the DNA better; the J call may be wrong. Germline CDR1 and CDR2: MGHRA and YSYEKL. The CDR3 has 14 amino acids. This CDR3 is CASSLTSNAETQYF. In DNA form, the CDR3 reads TGCGCCAGCAGTCTAACATCCAACGCAGAGACCCAGTACTTC.

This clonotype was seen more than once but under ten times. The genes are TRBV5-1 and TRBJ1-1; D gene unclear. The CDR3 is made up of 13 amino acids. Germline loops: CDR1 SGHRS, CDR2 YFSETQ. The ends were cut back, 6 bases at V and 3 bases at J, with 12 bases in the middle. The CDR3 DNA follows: TGCGCCAGCACACAGCCGGGAGACACTGAAGCTTTCTTT. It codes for CASTQPGDTEAFF. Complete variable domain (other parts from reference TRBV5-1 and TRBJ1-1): KAGVTQTPRYLIKTRGQQVTLSCSPISGHRSVSWYQQTPGQGLQFLFEYFSETQRNKGNFPGRFSGRQFSNSRSEMNVSTLELGDSALYLCASTQPGDTEAFFGQGTRLTVV.